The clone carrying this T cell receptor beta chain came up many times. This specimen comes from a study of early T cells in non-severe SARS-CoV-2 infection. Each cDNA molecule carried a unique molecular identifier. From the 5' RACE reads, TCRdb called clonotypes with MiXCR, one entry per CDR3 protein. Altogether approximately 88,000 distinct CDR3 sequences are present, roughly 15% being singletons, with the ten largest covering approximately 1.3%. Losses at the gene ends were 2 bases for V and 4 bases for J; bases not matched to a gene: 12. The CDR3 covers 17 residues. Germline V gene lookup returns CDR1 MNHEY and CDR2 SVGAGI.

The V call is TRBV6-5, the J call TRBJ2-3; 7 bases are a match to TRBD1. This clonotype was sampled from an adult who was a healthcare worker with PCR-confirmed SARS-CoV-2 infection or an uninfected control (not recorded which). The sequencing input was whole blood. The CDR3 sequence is CASSYPPTGKKSDTQYF. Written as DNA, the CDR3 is TGTGCCAGCAGTTACCCCCCGACAGGGAAAAAGTCAGATACGCAGTATTTT.